Below are 3 T cell receptor beta chains sequenced from a single sample in a study of monozygotic twins with inflammatory bowel disease. TCRdb reanalyzed the 5' RACE reads, giving one entry per CDR3 protein sequence and no DNA. The ten top clones account for around 2.4%, within a sample of a few hundred thousand distinct CDR3 sequences. What was sequenced was blood. These receptors were taken from a human donor with ulcerative colitis or Crohn's disease, or a healthy co-twin of an affected twin (not recorded which).

This chain uses TRBV4-2 with TRBJ2-5; TCRdb designates TRBD2, a call that cannot be tested without DNA. The V gene's germline CDR1 is LGHNA and CDR2 YNFKEQ. The CDR3 runs to 16 residues. CDR3 sequence reads: CASSQDRTSGGANQYF.

The chain links TRBV7-6 to TRBJ2-2; TCRdb's assignment of TRBD2 cannot be checked, as there is no DNA. The CDR3 loop spans 16 amino acids. Germline loops: CDR1 SGHVS, CDR2 FNYEAQ. The CDR3 is CASSASSGGLTGELFF.

The CDR3 here is CATSRVAGGGNQPQHF. The chain recombines TRBV15 with TRBJ1-5; TCRdb selects TRBD1, and the lack of DNA leaves this call unchecked. The CDR3 has 16 amino acids. Looked up from germline, CDR1 is LNHNV and CDR2 is YYDKDF (reference sequence).